This T cell receptor (beta chain) comes out of a study of immune reconstitution after stem cell transplant in scleroderma (dated by TCRdb to the late 2010s). By its share of the sample, this clonotype is large (0.1 to 1%). Its antigen target is currently unknown. The sample holds no much larger clone one base away, and base qualities are not on file. Unmatched junction bases come to 11, with V trimmed by 1 base and J by 2 bases. Inclusive of the bounding cysteine and phenylalanine, the CDR3 is 18 residues long. Only the CDR3 DNA stays, 54 bases, in frame from base 1. The germline V gene provides CDR1 KGHSH and CDR2 LQKENI. The library was built by means of RT-PCR. Sequencing took place on an Illumina MiSeq. TCRdb applied fastp at Q25 and MiXCR to the public reads, then kept only in-frame beta chains. Rows merge per CDR3 protein into single entries with the most common DNA and genes. This sample is represented by some 1,500 distinct CDR3 sequences; around 7% of them were singletons. Around a fifth of the sample goes to the ten largest clones.

The sequence was obtained from a male donor with systemic sclerosis. This chain is built from TRBV18 and TRBJ2-3; 8 central bases correspond to TRBD1. Sampling took place before or after autologous hematopoietic stem cell transplantation (not recorded which). The CDR3 reads as follows: CASSPLDPGTGDTDTQYF. In nucleotides, the sequence is TGTGCCAGCTCACCACTAGACCCCGGGACAGGCGACACAGATACGCAGTATTTT.